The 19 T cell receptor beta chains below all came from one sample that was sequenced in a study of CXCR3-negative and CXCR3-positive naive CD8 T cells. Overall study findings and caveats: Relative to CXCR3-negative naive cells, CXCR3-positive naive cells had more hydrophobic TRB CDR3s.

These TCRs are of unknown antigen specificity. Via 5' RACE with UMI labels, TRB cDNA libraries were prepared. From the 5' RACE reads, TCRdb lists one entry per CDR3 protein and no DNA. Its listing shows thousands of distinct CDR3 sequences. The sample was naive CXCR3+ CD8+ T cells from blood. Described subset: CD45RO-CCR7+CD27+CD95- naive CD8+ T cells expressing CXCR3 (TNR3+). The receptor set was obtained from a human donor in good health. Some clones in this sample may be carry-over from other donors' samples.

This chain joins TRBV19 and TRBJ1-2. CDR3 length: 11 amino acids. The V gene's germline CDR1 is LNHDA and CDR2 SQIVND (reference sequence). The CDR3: CASQWPYGYTF.

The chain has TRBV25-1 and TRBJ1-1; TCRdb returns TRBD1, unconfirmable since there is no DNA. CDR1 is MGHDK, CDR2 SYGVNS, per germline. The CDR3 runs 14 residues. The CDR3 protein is CASSDQLGQNEAFF.

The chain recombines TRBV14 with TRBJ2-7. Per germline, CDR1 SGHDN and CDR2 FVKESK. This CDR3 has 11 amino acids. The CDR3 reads CASSNSYEQYF.

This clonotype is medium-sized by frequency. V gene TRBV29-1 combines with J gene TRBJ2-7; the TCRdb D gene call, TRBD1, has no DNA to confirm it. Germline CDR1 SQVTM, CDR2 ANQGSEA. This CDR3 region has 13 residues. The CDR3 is CSALTGNSDEQYF.

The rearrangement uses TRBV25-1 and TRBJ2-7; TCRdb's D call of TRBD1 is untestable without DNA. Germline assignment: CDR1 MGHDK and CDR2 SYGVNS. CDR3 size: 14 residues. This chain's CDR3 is CASSGTGRAYEQYF.

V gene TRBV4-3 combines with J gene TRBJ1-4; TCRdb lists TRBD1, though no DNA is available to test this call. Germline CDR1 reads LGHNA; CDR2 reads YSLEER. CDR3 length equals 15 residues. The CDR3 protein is CASSSRETGSEKLFF.

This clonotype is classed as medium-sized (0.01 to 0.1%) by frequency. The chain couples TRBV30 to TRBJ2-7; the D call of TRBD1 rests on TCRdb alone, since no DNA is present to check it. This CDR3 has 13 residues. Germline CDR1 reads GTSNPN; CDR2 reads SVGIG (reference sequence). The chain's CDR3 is CAWSNGGAYEQYF.

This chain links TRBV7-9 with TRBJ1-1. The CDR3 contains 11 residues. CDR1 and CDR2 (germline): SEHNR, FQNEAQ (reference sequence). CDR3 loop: CASSFSPEAFF.

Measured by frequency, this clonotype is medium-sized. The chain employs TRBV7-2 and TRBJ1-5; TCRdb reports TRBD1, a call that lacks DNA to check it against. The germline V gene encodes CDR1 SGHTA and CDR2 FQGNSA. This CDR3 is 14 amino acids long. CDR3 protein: CASSLTGAGQPQHF.

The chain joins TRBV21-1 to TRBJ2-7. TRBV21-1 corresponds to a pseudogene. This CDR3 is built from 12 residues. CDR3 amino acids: CASSKARYEQYF.

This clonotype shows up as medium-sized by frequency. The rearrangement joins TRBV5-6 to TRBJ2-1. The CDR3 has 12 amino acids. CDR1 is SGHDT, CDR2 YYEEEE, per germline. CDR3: CASSLDRVKQFF.

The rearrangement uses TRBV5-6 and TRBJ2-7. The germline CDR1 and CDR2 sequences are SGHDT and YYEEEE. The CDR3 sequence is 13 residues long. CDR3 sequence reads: CASSLARKYEQYF.

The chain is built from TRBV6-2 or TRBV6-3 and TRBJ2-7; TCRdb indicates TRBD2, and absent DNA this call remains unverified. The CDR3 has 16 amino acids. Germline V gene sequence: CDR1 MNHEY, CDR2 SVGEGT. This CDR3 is CASSYSPSGSSYEQYF.

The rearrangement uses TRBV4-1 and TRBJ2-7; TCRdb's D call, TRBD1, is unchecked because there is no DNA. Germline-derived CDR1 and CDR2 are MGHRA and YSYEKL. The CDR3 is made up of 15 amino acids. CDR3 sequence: CASSPLGDGSYEQYF.

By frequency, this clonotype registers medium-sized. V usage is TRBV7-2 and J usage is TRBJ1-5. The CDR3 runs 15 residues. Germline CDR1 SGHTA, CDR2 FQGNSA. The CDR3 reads CASSSGRYSNQPQHF. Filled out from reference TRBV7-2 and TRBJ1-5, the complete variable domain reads GAGVSQSPSNKVTEKGKDVELRCDPISGHTALYWYRQSLGQGLEFLIYFQGNSAPDKSGLPSDRFSAERTGGSVSTLTIQRTQQEDSAVYLCASSSGRYSNQPQHFGDGTRLSIL.

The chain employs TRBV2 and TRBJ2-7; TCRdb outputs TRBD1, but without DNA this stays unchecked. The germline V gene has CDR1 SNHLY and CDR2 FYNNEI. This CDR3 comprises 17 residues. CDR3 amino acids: CASSEGPGGRHSYEQYF.

The CDR3 loop reads CSVEEGGQVPGPYEQYF. The V call is TRBV29-1, the J call TRBJ2-7; TCRdb reports TRBD1, a call that lacks DNA to check it against. Per the germline V gene, CDR1 is SQVTM and CDR2 is ANQGSEA. This CDR3 is built from 17 residues.

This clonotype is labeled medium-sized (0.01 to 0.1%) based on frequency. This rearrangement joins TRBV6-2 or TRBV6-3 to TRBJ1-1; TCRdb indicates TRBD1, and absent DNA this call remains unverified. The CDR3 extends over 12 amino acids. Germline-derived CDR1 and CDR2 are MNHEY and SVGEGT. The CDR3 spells CASSPERGEAFF.

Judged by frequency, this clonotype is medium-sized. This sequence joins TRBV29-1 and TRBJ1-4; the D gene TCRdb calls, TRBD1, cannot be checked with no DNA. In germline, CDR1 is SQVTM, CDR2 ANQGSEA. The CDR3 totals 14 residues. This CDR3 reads CSVEVGGQGEKLFF.